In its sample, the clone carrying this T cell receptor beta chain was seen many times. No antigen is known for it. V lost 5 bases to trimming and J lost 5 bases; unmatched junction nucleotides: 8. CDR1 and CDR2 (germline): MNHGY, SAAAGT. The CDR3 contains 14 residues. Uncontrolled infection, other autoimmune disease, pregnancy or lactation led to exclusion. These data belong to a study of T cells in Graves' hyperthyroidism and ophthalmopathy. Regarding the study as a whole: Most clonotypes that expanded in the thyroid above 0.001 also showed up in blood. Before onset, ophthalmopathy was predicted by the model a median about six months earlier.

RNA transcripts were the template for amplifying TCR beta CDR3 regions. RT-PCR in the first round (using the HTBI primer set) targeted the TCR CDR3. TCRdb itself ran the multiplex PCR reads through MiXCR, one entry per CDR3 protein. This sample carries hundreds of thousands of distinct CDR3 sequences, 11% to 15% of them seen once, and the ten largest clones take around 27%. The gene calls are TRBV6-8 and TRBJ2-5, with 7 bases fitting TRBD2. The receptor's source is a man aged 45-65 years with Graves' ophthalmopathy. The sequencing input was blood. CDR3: CASSRAGMEETQYF. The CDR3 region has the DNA TGTGCCAGCAGTAGAGCGGGGATGGAGGAGACCCAGTACTTC.